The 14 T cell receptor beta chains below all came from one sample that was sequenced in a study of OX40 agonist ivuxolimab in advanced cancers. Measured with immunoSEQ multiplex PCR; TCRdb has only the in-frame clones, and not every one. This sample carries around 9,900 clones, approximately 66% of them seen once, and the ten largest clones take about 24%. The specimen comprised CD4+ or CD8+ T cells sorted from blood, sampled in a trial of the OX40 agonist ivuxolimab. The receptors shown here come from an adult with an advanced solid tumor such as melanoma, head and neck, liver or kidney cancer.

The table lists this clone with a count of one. This CDR3 is CASSSRQGYSYEQYF. The CDR3 nucleotides read TGTGCCAGCAGCTCTCGACAGGGGTACTCCTACGAGCAGTACTTC. This chain uses TRBV5-8 with TRBJ2-7; 8 bases agree with TRBD1. Germline assignment: CDR1 SGHTS and CDR2 YDEGEE. The CDR3 extends over 15 amino acids. J was trimmed by 0 bases and V by 3 bases; bases with no gene match: 5.

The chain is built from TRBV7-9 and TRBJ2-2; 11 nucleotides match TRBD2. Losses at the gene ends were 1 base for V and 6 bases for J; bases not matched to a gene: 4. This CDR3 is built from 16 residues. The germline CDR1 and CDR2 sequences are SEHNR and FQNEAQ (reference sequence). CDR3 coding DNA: TGTGCCAGCAGCTTAGAACTAGCGGGAGATCCCGGGGAGCTGTTTTTT. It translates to CASSLELAGDPGELFF.

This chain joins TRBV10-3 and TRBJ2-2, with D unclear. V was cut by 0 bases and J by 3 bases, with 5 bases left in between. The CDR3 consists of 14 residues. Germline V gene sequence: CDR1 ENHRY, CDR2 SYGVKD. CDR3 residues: CAISESADTGELFF. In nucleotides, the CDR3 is TGTGCCATCAGTGAGTCAGCAGACACCGGGGAGCTGTTTTTT.

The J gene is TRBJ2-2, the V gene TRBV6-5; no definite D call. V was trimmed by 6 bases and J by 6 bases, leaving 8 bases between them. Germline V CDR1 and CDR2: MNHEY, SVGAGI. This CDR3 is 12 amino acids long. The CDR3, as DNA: TGTGCCAGCAGAGACCCCGCCGGGGAGCTGTTTTTT. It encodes CASRDPAGELFF.

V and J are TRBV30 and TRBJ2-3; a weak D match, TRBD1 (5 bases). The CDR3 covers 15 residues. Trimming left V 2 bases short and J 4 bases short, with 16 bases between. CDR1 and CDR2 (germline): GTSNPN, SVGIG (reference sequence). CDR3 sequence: CAWSWGTGRADTQYF. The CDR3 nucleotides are TGTGCCTGGAGTTGGGGAACAGGTCGAGCAGATACGCAGTATTTT.

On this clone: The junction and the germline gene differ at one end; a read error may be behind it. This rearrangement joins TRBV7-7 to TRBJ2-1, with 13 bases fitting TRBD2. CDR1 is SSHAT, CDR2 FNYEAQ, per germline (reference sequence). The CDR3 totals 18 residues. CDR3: CASSSGLAGVGVHNEQFF. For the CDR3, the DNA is TGTGCTAGCAGCTCCGGACTAGCGGGAGTCGGTGTCCACAATGAGCAGTTCTTC.

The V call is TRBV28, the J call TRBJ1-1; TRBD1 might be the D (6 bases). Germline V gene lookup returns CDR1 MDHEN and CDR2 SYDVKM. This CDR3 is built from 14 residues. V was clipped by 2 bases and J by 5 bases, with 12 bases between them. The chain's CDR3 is CASSLSQGTTEAFF. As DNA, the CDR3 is TGTGCCAGCAGTTTAAGCCAGGGGACAACTGAAGCTTTCTTT.

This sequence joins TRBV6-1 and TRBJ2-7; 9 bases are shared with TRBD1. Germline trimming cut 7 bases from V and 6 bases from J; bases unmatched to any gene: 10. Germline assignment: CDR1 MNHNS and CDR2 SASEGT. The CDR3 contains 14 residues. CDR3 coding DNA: TGTGCCAGCACCGAGGGGACAGGGATATCCGAGCAGTACTTC. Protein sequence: CASTEGTGISEQYF.

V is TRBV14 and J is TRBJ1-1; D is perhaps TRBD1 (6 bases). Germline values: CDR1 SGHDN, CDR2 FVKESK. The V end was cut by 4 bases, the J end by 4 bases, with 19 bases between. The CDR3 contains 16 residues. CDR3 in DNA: TGTGCCAGCAGCCCACAAGGAAGGGGGAGCATCACTGAAGCTTTCTTT. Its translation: CASSPQGRGSITEAFF.

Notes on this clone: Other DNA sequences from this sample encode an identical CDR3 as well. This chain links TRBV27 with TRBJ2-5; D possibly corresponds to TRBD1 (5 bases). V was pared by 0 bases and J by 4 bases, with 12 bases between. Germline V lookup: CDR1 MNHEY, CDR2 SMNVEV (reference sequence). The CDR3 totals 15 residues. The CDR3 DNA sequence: TGTGCCAGCAGTTTATCGGCTAGGGGTGGAGAGACCCAGTACTTC. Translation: CASSLSARGGETQYF.

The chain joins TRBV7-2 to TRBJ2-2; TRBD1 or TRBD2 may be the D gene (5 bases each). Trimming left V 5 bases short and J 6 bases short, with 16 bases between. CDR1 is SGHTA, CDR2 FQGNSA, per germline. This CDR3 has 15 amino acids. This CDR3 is CASSTGTWAPGELFF. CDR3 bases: TGTGCCAGCAGCACCGGGACCTGGGCCCCCGGGGAGCTGTTTTTT. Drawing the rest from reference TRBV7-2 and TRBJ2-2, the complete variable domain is GAGVSQSPSNKVTEKGKDVELRCDPISGHTALYWYRQSLGQGLEFLIYFQGNSAPDKSGLPSDRFSAERTGGSVSTLTIQRTQQEDSAVYLCASSTGTWAPGELFFGEGSRLTVL.

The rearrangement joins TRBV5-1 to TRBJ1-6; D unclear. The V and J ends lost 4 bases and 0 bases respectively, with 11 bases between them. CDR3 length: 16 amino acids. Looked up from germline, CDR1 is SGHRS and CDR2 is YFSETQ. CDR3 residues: CASSPGLSSYNSPLHF. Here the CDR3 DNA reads TGCGCCAGCAGCCCTGGACTAAGCTCCTATAATTCACCCCTCCACTTT.

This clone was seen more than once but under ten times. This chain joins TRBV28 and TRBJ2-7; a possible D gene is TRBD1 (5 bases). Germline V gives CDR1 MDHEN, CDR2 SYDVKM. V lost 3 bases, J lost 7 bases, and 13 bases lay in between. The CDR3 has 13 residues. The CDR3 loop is CASSLERGWEQYF. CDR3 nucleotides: TGTGCCAGCAGTTTGGAAAGGGGTTGGGAGCAGTACTTC.

The CDR3 loop is CASSLQQGGTDTQYF. CDR3 nucleotide sequence: TGTGCCAGCAGTCTCCAACAGGGAGGCACAGATACGCAGTATTTT. This rearrangement joins TRBV27 to TRBJ2-3; possible D gene TRBD1, 6 bases. Trimming removed 5 bases at V and 1 base at J, with 13 bases between. The CDR3 spans 15 residues. Germline CDR1 MNHEY, CDR2 SMNVEV (reference sequence).